The 20 T cell receptor beta chains below come from one sample, sequenced in a study of T cell clones after liver transplantation. Clones were sequenced by immunoSEQ multiplex PCR, and TCRdb holds only the in-frame ones, with some missing. This sample yields about 20,000 clones, of which more than 65% are seen a single time; about 32% belongs to the top ten. Sequencing was performed on CD8+ T cells from blood, taken around 54 months after liver transplant. These TCRs come from a human patient who received a liver transplant. Some T cells here may be from the graft donor.

The chain joins TRBV5-4 to TRBJ2-6; 8 bases fit TRBD1. This CDR3 is built from 17 residues. V was clipped by 1 base and J by 4 bases; unmatched bases: 7. The V gene's germline CDR1 is SGHNT and CDR2 YYREEE (reference sequence). The CDR3 DNA reads TGTGCCAGCAGCTTGAAGGCAGGGGGCGCGGGGGCCAACGTCCTGACTTTC. Amino acid sequence: CASSLKAGGAGANVLTF.

The CDR3 is CASSDSDRGGYTF. DNA of the CDR3: TGTGCCAGCAGTGACAGCGATAGGGGTGGCTACACCTTC. V and J are TRBV28 and TRBJ1-2; perhaps TRBD1 as D (5 bases). The germline CDR1 and CDR2 sequences are MDHEN and SYDVKM. V lost 5 bases, J lost 7 bases, and 14 bases lay in between. This CDR3 has 13 amino acids.

The table lists this clone with a count of one. The chain couples TRBV7-9 to TRBJ2-7; 11 nucleotides agree with TRBD1. With 5 bases clipped from V and 9 bases from J, the junction kept 15 bases outside the gene matches. The CDR3 covers 16 residues. Germline CDR1 SEHNR, CDR2 FQNEAQ (reference sequence). CDR3 DNA sequence: TGTGCCAGCAGCCATACCCGGGACAGGGGGAACGAGGGGCAGTACTTC. Protein product: CASSHTRDRGNEGQYF.

This rearrangement joins TRBV7-3 to TRBJ2-3; 8 bases align to TRBD2. Germline loops: CDR1 SGHTA, CDR2 FQGTGA. The CDR3 length is 16 residues. With 2 bases clipped from V and 5 bases from J, the junction kept 9 bases outside the gene matches. CDR3 DNA: TGTGCCAGCAGCTTAGCAGCGGGGGCGCCGGTAGATACGCAGTATTTT. Translated: CASSLAAGAPVDTQYF.

The V gene is TRBV7-9, the J gene TRBJ2-3, with TRBD2 matching 9 bases. V trimming: 7 bases; J trimming: 2 bases; junction bases outside the gene matches: 13. The CDR3 consists of 17 residues. CDR1 and CDR2 from the germline V gene are SEHNR and FQNEAQ (reference sequence). Here the CDR3 DNA reads TGTGCCAGCAATTCCGGCCTAGCGGGGACTTACACAGATACGCAGTATTTT. Its protein product is CASNSGLAGTYTDTQYF.

The chain combines TRBV4-2 with TRBJ2-1; a weak D match, TRBD1 (5 bases). Per the germline V gene, CDR1 is LGHNA and CDR2 is YNFKEQ. Trimming stripped 0 bases from V and 0 bases from J, with 12 bases between. The CDR3 covers 17 residues. CDR3 in amino acids: CASSQDYRTSSYNEQFF. The CDR3 coding sequence is TGTGCCAGCAGCCAAGACTACAGGACGAGCTCCTACAATGAGCAGTTCTTC.

The chain has TRBV6-5 and TRBJ2-7, with D perhaps matching TRBD1 or TRBD2 (5 bases each). The CDR3 extends over 15 amino acids. V lost 7 bases to trimming and J lost 3 bases, with 19 bases between them. CDR1 and CDR2 from the germline V gene are MNHEY and SVGAGI. In nucleotides, the CDR3 is TGTGCCAGCACCTACTCGGACGGGGCCGACTACGAGCAGTACTTC. The encoded protein is CASTYSDGADYEQYF.

V usage is TRBV11-2 and J usage is TRBJ2-2; 10 bases line up with TRBD1. This CDR3 is built from 19 residues. V shed 5 bases and J 5 bases; nucleotides not matched to a gene: 17. CDR1 is SGHAT and CDR2 is FQNNGV in the germline V gene. CDR3 loop: CASSNTGTGDPFGTGELFF. Written as DNA, the CDR3 is TGTGCCAGCAGCAACACCGGGACAGGGGACCCTTTTGGAACCGGGGAGCTGTTTTTT.

The chain's CDR3 is CASTWGQVYGYTF. DNA for the CDR3: TGTGCCAGCACCTGGGGGCAGGTCTATGGCTACACCTTC. The chain employs TRBV28 and TRBJ1-2; TRBD1 is a possible D gene (6 bases). The CDR3 is 13 amino acids. Germline lookup yields CDR1 MDHEN and CDR2 SYDVKM. The V end was cut by 7 bases, the J end by 4 bases, with 13 bases between.

The rearrangement uses TRBV11-2 and TRBJ1-1, with D hard to call. V dropped 1 base and J dropped 4 bases, with 7 bases sitting between them. The CDR3 has 13 amino acids. From germline, CDR1 is SGHAT and CDR2 FQNNGV. The CDR3 nucleotides are TGTGCCAGCAGCTTAGGTTTGGTCACTGAAGCTTTCTTT. Translation: CASSLGLVTEAFF. The full variable domain, completed using reference TRBV11-2 and TRBJ1-1, is EAGVAQSPRYKIIEKRQSVAFWCNPISGHATLYWYQQILGQGPKLLIQFQNNGVVDDSQLPKDRFSAERLKGVDSTLKIQPAKLEDSAVYLCASSLGLVTEAFFGQGTRLTVV.

The chain has TRBV29-1 and TRBJ1-2; D is uncertain. CDR3 length: 10 amino acids. The germline V gene encodes CDR1 SQVTM and CDR2 ANQGSEA. The V gene lost 4 bases and the J gene lost 0 bases, with 0 bases spanning the gap. The CDR3 region is CSVANYGYTF. DNA of the CDR3: TGCAGCGTTGCTAACTATGGCTACACCTTC.

Concerning this clone itself: The junction departs from germline at one end; a sequencing error may be responsible. The V gene is TRBV9, the J gene TRBJ2-3; 10 nucleotides agree with TRBD1. CDR1 SGDLS and CDR2 YYNGEE come from the germline V gene. The CDR3 consists of 19 residues. CDR3 amino acids: CARRDGGRTGGPSTDTQYF. As DNA, the CDR3 is TGCGCCCGCCGCGACGGGGGGAGGACAGGGGGACCTAGCACAGATACGCAGTATTTT. Filled out from reference TRBV9 and TRBJ2-3, the complete variable domain reads DSGVTQTPKHLITATGQRVTLRCSPRSGDLSVYWYQQSLDQGLQFLIQYYNGEERAKGNILERFSAQQFPDLHSELNLSSLELGDSALYFCARRDGGRTGGPSTDTQYFGPGTRLTVL.

As DNA, the CDR3 is TGTGCCAGCAGCCCACTCAGTACGGGGGCGCGGGGAAACATTCAGTACTTC. It yields the protein CASSPLSTGARGNIQYF. This chain links TRBV7-8 with TRBJ2-4; D may correspond to TRBD1 or TRBD2 (6 bases each). Germline V gives CDR1 SGHVS, CDR2 FQNEAQ. Trimming cost V 5 bases and J 6 bases, with 23 bases left between them. This CDR3 spans 17 amino acids.

The chain employs TRBV27 and TRBJ2-7; 11 nucleotides match TRBD1. The CDR3 sequence is 14 residues long. Germline CDR1 reads MNHEY; CDR2 reads SMNVEV (reference sequence). V shed 4 bases and J 5 bases; nucleotides not matched to a gene: 4. The CDR3 region is CASSSGQGDHEQYF. The DNA of the CDR3 is TGTGCCAGCAGTTCGGGACAGGGGGACCACGAGCAGTACTTC.

The genes are TRBV4-1 and TRBJ2-2; D possibly corresponds to TRBD2 (6 bases). With 4 bases removed from V and 6 bases from J, the gap between germline ends came to 18 bases. The length of the CDR3 is 16 residues. CDR1 and CDR2 from the germline V gene are MGHRA and YSYEKL. CDR3 nucleotide sequence: TGCGCCAGCAGCCTGGAGGGGCTAGCCTTGCCCGGGGAGCTGTTTTTT. Translation: CASSLEGLALPGELFF.

V is TRBV6-5 and J is TRBJ1-2, with unresolved D. Trimming pared 5 bases from V and 4 bases from J, leaving 14 bases between. Germline values: CDR1 MNHEY, CDR2 SVGAGI. The CDR3 has 14 amino acids. The CDR3 bases are TGTGCCAGCAGTAACACCAACCGGGGCTATGGCTACACCTTC. It codes for CASSNTNRGYGYTF.

The J gene is TRBJ2-2, the V gene TRBV7-9; weak D call: TRBD2 (5 bases). From germline, CDR1 is SEHNR and CDR2 FQNEAQ (reference sequence). Trimming removed 6 bases from V and 2 bases from J, with 13 bases in between. This CDR3 is built from 15 residues. DNA of the CDR3: TGTGCCAGCAGTTCTTGGGAGTACAACACCGGGGAGCTGTTTTTT. It codes for CASSSWEYNTGELFF.

This clone is a singleton in its sample. J is TRBJ2-7 and V is TRBV7-8; no clear D. CDR3 length equals 14 residues. Trimming removed 4 bases at V and 2 bases at J, with 12 bases between. CDR1 is SGHVS, CDR2 FQNEAQ, per germline. The DNA for the CDR3 is TGTGCCAGCAGCTCGACAAAATTTGCCTACGAGCAGTACTTC. It translates to CASSSTKFAYEQYF.

This clone is a singleton in its sample. The genes are TRBV6-4 and TRBJ2-7, with 10 bases matching TRBD1. This CDR3 comprises 15 residues. The J segment lost 11 bases and the V segment lost 0 bases, leaving 10 bases of the junction unmatched. CDR1 is MRHNA and CDR2 is SNTAGT in the germline V gene. The DNA of the CDR3 is TGTGCCAGCAGTGACTCAGGGGACAGGGGCTCAAGGAAGTACTTC. This gives the protein CASSDSGDRGSRKYF.

This clone was observed many times. The chain uses TRBV30 and TRBJ1-5, with 9 bases aligning to TRBD1. J was trimmed by 6 bases and V by 7 bases; bases with no gene match: 4. The CDR3 has 12 amino acids. CDR1 and CDR2 from the germline V gene are GTSNPN and SVGIG (reference sequence). This CDR3 reads CASGQGSQPQHF. The CDR3 nucleotides read TGTGCCTCCGGACAGGGGAGTCAGCCCCAGCATTTT.